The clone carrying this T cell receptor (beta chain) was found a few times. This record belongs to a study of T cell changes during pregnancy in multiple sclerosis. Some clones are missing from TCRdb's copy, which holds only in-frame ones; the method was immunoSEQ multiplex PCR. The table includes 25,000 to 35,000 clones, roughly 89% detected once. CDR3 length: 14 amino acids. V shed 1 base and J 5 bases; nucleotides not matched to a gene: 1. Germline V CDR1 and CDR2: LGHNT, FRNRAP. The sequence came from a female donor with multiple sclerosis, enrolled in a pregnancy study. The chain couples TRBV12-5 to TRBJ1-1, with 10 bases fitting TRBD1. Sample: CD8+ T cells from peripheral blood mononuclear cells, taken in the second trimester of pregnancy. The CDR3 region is CASGLGQGATEAFF. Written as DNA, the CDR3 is TGTGCTAGTGGTTTGGGACAGGGGGCGACTGAAGCTTTCTTT.